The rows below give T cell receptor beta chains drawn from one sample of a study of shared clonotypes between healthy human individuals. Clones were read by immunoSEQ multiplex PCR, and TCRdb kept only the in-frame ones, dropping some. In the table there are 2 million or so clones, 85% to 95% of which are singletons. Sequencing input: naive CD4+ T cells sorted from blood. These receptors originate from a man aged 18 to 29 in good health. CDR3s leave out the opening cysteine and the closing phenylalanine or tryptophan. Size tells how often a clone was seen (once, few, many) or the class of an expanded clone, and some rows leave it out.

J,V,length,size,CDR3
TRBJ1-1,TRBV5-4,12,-,ASSPPTRNTEAF
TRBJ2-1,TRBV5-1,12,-,ASSLSGVWNEQF
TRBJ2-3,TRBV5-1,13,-,ASVFHTPSTDTQY
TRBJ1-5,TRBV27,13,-,ASSLGTGSNQPQH
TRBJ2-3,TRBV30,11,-,ASDTGGTDTQY
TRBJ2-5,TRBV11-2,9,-,ASSLGLTQY
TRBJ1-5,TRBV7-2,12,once,ASSVGPSNQPQH
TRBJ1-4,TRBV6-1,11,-,ASSEARAGGLF
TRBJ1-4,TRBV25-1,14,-,ASSELTSATNEKLF
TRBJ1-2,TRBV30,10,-,AWSTGMGGYT
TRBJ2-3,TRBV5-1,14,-,ASNPGASGGTDTQY
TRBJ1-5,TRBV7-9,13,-,ASSSDRGPGQPQH
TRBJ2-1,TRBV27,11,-,ASIANSYNEQF
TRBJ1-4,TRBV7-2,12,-,ASSPTPLGGKLF
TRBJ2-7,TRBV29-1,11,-,SAGKGQGYEQY
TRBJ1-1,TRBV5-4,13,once,ASSRLDRDDTEAF
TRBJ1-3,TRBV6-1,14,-,ASSEVALGPGNTIY
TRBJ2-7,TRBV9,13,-,ASSGRGTSGYEQY
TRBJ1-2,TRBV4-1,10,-,ASSYGQGGYT
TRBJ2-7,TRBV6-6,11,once,ASRSGGTYEQY
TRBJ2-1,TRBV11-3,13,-,ASSQGSLSYNEQF
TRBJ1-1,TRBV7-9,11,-,ASNDYMNTEAF
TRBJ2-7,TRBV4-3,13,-,ASSQDLNPTYEQY
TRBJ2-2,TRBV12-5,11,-,ASGLGGARELF
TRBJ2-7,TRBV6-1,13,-,ASSEGTGVSYEQY
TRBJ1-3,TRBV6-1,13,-,ASSASGAGGNTIY
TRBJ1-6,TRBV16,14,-,ASSTNTAAANSPLH
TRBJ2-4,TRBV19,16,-,ASSSRPSGITAKNIQY
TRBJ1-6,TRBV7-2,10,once,ASSISYSPLH
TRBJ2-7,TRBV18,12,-,ASSPLQSSYEQY
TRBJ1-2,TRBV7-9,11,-,ASSLQGDYGYT
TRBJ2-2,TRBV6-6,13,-,ASSRGQGAPGELF
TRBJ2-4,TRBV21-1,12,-,ASSKMIAKNIQY
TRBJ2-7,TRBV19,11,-,ASRKDRGNEQY
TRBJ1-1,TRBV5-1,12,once,ASSLAQGNTEAF
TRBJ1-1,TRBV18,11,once,ASSPHMNTEAF
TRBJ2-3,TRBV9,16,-,ASSVEFGGPVDTDTQY
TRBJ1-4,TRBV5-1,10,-,ASSRFWEKLF
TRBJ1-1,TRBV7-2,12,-,ASSLALGKAEAF
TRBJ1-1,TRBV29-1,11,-,SVEPSGNTEAF
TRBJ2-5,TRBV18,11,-,ASSYDKEKTQY
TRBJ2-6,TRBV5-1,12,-,ASMDTSGANVLT
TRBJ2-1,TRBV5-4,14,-,ASSPPGLGSYNEQF
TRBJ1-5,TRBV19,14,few,ASSSWTGLSNQPQH
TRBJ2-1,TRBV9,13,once,ASNRDGSSYNEQF
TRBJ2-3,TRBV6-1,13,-,ASSDLQRTTDTQY
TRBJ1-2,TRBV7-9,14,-,ASSLALGQRGYGYT
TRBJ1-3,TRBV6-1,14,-,ASSATGESAGNTIY
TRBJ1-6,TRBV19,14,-,ASSTLTAPYNSPLH
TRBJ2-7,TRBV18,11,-,ASSLGLRYEQY
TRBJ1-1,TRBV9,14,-,ASSVGSGRRNTEAF
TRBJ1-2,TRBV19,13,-,ASSQQGGKDYGYT
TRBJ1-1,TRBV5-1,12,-,ASSLAYLNTEAF
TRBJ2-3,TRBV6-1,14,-,ASSEHRLSSTDTQY
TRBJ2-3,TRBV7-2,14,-,ASSRQGARVTDTQY